These T cell receptor beta chains were read from a single sample in a study of blood T cell repertoires in COVID-19. Only in-frame clones appear in the TCRdb table, and some are missing; sequencing was by immunoSEQ multiplex PCR. Altogether just over 350,000 clones are present, about 90% being singletons, with the ten largest covering under 3%. Sequencing used PBMCs or T cells enriched from blood (not recorded which). The origin of the receptors is a woman younger than 45 who had recovered from COVID-19. Each CDR3 is given with its conserved first and last residue. A D gene is named only where the DNA matches it firmly. Only some rows state a clone size, as once, few, many or a class for expanded clones.

j_call d_call clone_size v_call cdr3_aa cdr3_nt
TRBJ1-1 . . TRBV19 CASSISVNTEAFF TGTGCCAGTAGTATCTCTGTGAACACTGAAGCTTTCTTT
TRBJ2-3 . . TRBV7-9 CASSSPTVGGRDTQYF TGTGCCAGCAGCTCCCCCACGGTTGGGGGGAGAGATACGCAGTATTTT
TRBJ2-3 TRBD1 . TRBV13 CASSRPGQGADTQYF TGTGCCAGCAGCCGACCGGGACAGGGGGCAGATACGCAGTATTTT
TRBJ1-1 . . TRBV5-1 CASSLVGPGVTEAFF TGCGCCAGCAGCTTGGTAGGGCCCGGGGTCACTGAAGCTTTCTTT
TRBJ1-1 . . TRBV6-5 CASSYNGDKTEAFF TGTGCCAGCAGTTACAACGGGGATAAGACTGAAGCTTTCTTT
TRBJ1-4 TRBD1 . TRBV5-1 CASSARYQGAREKLFF TGCGCCAGCAGCGCCCGATATCAGGGGGCGCGGGAAAAACTGTTTTTT
TRBJ1-6 TRBD1 few TRBV2 CATHPGQGTSPLHF TGTGCCACCCATCCGGGACAGGGTACTTCACCCCTCCACTTT
TRBJ2-1 TRBD2 . TRBV11-3 CASSLDSSSSGDEQFF TGTGCCAGCAGCTTAGATTCCTCCTCTAGCGGGGATGAGCAGTTCTTC
TRBJ2-5 . . TRBV16 CASSHLRDYQETQYF TGTGCCAGCAGCCACCTTAGGGACTACCAAGAGACCCAGTACTTC
TRBJ2-1 . . TRBV11-1 CASSPRTSGQQFF TGTGCCAGCAGCCCCCGGACCAGCGGGCAGCAGTTCTTC
TRBJ1-6 TRBD1 . TRBV19 CASSKTQGAYNSPLHF TGTGCCAGTAGTAAAACACAGGGGGCATATAATTCACCCCTCCACTTT
TRBJ1-3 TRBD1 . TRBV9 CASSVADRGNGNTIYF TGTGCCAGCAGCGTAGCGGACAGGGGAAATGGAAACACCATATATTTT
TRBJ2-7 . . TRBV6-5 CASRQDFGGVYEQYF TGTGCCAGCAGACAGGACTTCGGAGGGGTCTACGAGCAGTACTTC
TRBJ1-2 . . TRBV23-1 CASSRCTTNYGYTF TGCGCCAGCAGTCGTTGTACTACTAACTATGGCTACACCTTC
TRBJ2-7 . . TRBV15 CATSRHPPTAYEQYF TGTGCCACCAGCAGACACCCCCCGACAGCCTACGAGCAGTACTTC
TRBJ2-7 TRBD2 few TRBV4-1 CASSQDWAGGPQNEQYF TGCGCCAGCAGCCAAGATTGGGCGGGAGGGCCCCAGAACGAGCAGTACTTC
TRBJ2-7 TRBD2 . TRBV25-1 CASSEGRALLDEQYF TGTGCCAGCAGTGAAGGGAGGGCCCTCCTAGACGAGCAGTACTTC
TRBJ1-5 . . TRBV30 CAWSEDSYSNQPQHF TGTGCCTGGAGTGAGGACAGCTATAGCAATCAGCCCCAGCATTTT
TRBJ2-3 TRBD2 . TRBV5-1 CASSRAGWLADTDTQYF TGCGCCAGCAGCCGAGCGGGGTGGCTAGCGGACACAGATACGCAGTATTTT
TRBJ2-5 . . TRBV2 CASSVNGGETQYF TGTGCCAGCAGCGTAAATGGGGGGGAGACCCAGTACTTC
TRBJ2-7 TRBD2 . TRBV5-5 CASSRTSGTYEQYF TGTGCCAGCAGCCGGACTAGCGGGACGTACGAGCAGTACTTC
TRBJ1-4 . . TRBV27 CASSYVTGSNEKLFF TGTGCCAGCAGTTATGTAACAGGCTCTAATGAAAAACTGTTTTTT
TRBJ1-1 . . TRBV28 CASNPGTEAFF TGTGCCAGCAATCCGGGGACTGAAGCTTTCTTT
TRBJ1-6 TRBD1 . TRBV28 CASSSPDRGNSPLHF TGTGCCAGCAGTTCCCCGGACAGGGGAAATTCACCCCTCCACTTT
TRBJ2-6 TRBD1 . TRBV3-1/TRBV3-2 CASSQDRGPGGANVLTF TGTGCCAGCAGCCAAGACAGGGGGCCGGGTGGGGCCAACGTCCTGACTTTC
TRBJ2-2 TRBD1 . TRBV4-1 CASSQPGQANTGELFF TGCGCCAGCAGCCAACCGGGACAGGCGAACACCGGGGAGCTGTTTTTT
TRBJ1-2 TRBD1 . TRBV11-2 CASSGRDSAGFTPNYGYTF TGTGCCAGCAGCGGACGGGACAGCGCGGGGTTTACGCCTAACTATGGCTACACCTTC
TRBJ1-2 TRBD1 . TRBV20-1 CSASKGAGGYTF TGCAGTGCTAGTAAGGGGGCAGGGGGCTACACCTTC
TRBJ1-6 TRBD1 few TRBV2 CASRQGAENSPLHF TGTGCCAGCAGACAGGGGGCTGAAAATTCACCCCTCCACTTT